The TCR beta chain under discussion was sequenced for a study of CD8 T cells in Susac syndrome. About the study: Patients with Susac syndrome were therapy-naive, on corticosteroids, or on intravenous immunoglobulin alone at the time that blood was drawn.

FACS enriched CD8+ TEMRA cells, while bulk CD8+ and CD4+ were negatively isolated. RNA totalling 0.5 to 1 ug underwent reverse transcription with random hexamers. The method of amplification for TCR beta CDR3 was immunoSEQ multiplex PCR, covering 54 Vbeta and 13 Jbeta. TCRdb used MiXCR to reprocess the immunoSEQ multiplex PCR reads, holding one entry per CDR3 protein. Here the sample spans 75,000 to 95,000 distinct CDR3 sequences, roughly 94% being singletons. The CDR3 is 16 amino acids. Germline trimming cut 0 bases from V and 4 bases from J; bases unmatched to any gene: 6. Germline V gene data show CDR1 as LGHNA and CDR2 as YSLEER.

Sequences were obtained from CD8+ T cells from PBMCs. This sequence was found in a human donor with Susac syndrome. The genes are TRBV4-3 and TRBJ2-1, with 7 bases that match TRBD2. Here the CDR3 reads CASSQESSGLYNEQFF. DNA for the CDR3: TGCGCCAGCAGCCAAGAATCTAGCGGCTTATACAATGAGCAGTTCTTC.